Below, 5 T cell receptor beta chains from the same sample are listed, as sequenced in a study of T cells in localized non-small cell lung cancer. Clones were sequenced by immunoSEQ multiplex PCR, and TCRdb holds only the in-frame ones, with some missing. Altogether around 50,000 clones are present, more than 80% being singletons, with the ten largest covering roughly 5.5%. This material consisted of peripheral blood, taken before any cancer treatment. The receptors here all came from a woman aged 40 to 75 with stage I lung adenocarcinoma.

This chain uses TRBV6-5 with TRBJ2-1, with TRBD1 identical over 7 bases. The CDR3 covers 16 residues. V gave up 0 bases and J gave up 2 bases; unmatched junction bases: 4. Germline V CDR1 and CDR2: MNHEY, SVGAGI. The CDR3 spells CASSYSRGPTYNEQFF. The DNA for the CDR3 is TGTGCCAGCAGTTACTCTAGGGGGCCAACCTACAATGAGCAGTTCTTC.

CDR3 DNA: TGTGCCTGGAGTAGCGGGGGGCTTCAGCCCCAGCATTTT. Translating gives CAWSSGGLQPQHF. The J gene is TRBJ1-5, the V gene TRBV30; maybe TRBD1 (6 bases). The V gene lost 2 bases and the J gene lost 6 bases, with 11 bases spanning the gap. Germline V CDR1 and CDR2: GTSNPN, SVGIG (reference sequence). CDR3 length equals 13 residues.

This chain links TRBV5-1 with TRBJ2-5; TRBD1 or TRBD2 may be the D gene (6 bases each). Germline V lookup: CDR1 SGHRS, CDR2 YFSETQ. Deletions cut 4 bases from V and 5 bases from J, with 15 bases between. This CDR3 spans 14 amino acids. The CDR3, as DNA: TGCGCCAGCAGCCAAGACACAGGGAGGGAGACCCAGTACTTC. It specifies CASSQDTGRETQYF.

The gene calls are TRBV6-1 and TRBJ2-7, with D unclear. Germline V gives CDR1 MNHNS, CDR2 SASEGT. V gave up 6 bases and J gave up 2 bases, with 11 bases separating them. This CDR3 has 13 residues. This CDR3 reads CASSFEEAYEQYF. The CDR3 nucleotides are TGTGCCAGCAGCTTCGAAGAGGCCTACGAGCAGTACTTC.

The chain uses TRBV19 and TRBJ2-7, with 7 positions matching TRBD1. The CDR3 contains 14 residues. The V segment lost 4 bases and the J segment 3 bases; nucleotides outside the gene matches: 6. Germline values: CDR1 LNHDA, CDR2 SQIVND (reference sequence). The CDR3 loop is CASSRATGDYEQYF. DNA for the CDR3: TGTGCCAGTAGTAGGGCTACAGGGGACTACGAGCAGTACTTC.